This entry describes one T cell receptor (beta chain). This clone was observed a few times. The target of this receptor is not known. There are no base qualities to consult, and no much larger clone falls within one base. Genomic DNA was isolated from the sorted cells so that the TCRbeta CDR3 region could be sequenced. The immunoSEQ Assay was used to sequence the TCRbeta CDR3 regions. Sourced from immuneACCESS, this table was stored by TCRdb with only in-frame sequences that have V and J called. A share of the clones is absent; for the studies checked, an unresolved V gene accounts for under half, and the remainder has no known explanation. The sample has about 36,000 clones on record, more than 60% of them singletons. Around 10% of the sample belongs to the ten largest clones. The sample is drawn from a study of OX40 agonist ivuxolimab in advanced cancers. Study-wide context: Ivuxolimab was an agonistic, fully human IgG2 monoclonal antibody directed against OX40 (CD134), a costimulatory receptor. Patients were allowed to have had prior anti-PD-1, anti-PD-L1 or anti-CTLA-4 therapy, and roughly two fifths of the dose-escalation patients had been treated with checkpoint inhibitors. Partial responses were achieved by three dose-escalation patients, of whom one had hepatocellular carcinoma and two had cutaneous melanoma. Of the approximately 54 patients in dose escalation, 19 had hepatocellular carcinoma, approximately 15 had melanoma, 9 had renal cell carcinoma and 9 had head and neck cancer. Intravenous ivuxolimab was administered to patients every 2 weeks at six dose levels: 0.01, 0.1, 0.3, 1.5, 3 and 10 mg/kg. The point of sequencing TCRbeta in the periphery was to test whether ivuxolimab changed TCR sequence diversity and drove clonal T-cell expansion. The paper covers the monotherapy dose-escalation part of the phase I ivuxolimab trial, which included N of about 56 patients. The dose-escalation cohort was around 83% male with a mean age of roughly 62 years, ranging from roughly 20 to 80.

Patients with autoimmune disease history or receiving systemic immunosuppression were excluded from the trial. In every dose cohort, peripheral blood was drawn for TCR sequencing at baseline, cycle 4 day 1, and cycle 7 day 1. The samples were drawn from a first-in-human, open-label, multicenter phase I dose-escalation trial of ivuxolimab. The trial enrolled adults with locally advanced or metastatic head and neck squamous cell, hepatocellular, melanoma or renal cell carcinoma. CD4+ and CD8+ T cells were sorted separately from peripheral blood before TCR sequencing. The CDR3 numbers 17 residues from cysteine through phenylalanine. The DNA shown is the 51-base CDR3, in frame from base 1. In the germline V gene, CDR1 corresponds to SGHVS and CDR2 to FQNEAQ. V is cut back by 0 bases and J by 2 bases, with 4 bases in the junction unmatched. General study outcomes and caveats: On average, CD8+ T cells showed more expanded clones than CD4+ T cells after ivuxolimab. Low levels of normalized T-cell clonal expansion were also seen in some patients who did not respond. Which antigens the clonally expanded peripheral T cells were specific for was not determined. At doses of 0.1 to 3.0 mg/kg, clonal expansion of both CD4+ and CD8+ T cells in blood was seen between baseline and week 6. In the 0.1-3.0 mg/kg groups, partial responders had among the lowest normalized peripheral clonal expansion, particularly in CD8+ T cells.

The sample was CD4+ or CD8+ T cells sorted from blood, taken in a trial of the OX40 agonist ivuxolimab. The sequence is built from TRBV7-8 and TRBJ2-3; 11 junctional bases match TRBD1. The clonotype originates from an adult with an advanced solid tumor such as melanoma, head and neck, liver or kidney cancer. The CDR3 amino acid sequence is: CASSLAVGQGDTDTQYF. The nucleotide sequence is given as TGTGCCAGCAGCTTAGCGGTGGGACAGGGGGACACAGATACGCAGTATTTT.